This T cell receptor beta chain came from a study of cytomegalovirus exposure and HLA in healthy donors. The PCR ran on 60 Vbeta and 13 Jbeta primers. Some clones are missing from TCRdb's copy, which holds only in-frame ones; the method was immunoSEQ multiplex PCR. The data show 140,000 or so clones, approximately 80% seen once. Only a few counts were recorded for this clone. Likely unrecorded immune exposures existed in these nominally healthy donors. Sequencing used PBMCs. The sequence came from a woman aged 18 to 35 in good health and CMV-seropositive.

The CDR3 sequence is CASSAPQGASYEQYF. As DNA, the CDR3 is TGCGCCAGCAGCGCTCCGCAGGGGGCATCCTACGAGCAGTACTTC. V usage is TRBV5-1 and J usage is TRBJ2-7; 8 bases fit TRBD1. Germline V lookup: CDR1 SGHRS, CDR2 YFSETQ. V lost 4 bases and J lost 1; bases outside the gene matches: 7. The CDR3 sequence is 15 residues long.